This T cell receptor beta chain was obtained from a study of blood T cell repertoires in COVID-19. Study-level background: The cDNA or gDNA used as material had been derived from T cells, B-cell-depleted T cells, or PBMCs.

Trimming took off 0 bases at V and 4 bases at J, with 17 bases between the two ends. This CDR3 spans 17 amino acids. Germline V gene lookup returns CDR1 KGHSH and CDR2 LQKENI. The authors' processing: Amplification with reference gene primers provided the estimates of nucleated cell counts. Assay: immunoSEQ multiplex PCR; the TCRdb copy retains only in-frame clones and omits some. That table is the source of V, J and clone size, and D and trimming were worked out from the DNA. Among fewer than 350,000 clones, about nine tenths were seen once, and the ten largest hold about 8.6%. The TCR sequence derives from a man aged 40-49 years with active or convalescent COVID-19. The sample comprised peripheral blood. The chain employs TRBV18 and TRBJ2-3, with a weak D call TRBD1 (7 bases). In nucleotides, the CDR3 is TGTGCCAGCTCACCACCTCCAGGGGGGATCGGACCAGATACGCAGTATTTT. Its translation: CASSPPPGGIGPDTQYF.